This T cell receptor beta chain was sequenced during a study of cytomegalovirus exposure and HLA in healthy donors. Study-level results: Cytomegalovirus-associated TCR beta chains were listed, numbering around 150. As a later analysis showed, several of the most significant clusters appeared to be linked to common viral pathogens.

CDR1 MNHEY and CDR2 SVGAGI come from the germline V gene. This CDR3 region has 14 residues. Trimming removed 2 bases from V and 8 bases from J; junction bases left unmatched: 4. Both 60 Vbeta primers and 13 Jbeta primers went into the PCR. Assay: immunoSEQ multiplex PCR; the TCRdb copy retains only in-frame clones and omits some. This table holds 130,000 or so clones, more than 8% found once. This clone was counted a few times. Its target is unknown. The source material was PBMCs. The sequence was collected from a man aged 35 to 55 in good health and CMV-seronegative. The chain has TRBV6-5 and TRBJ1-2; 11 bases are a match to TRBD1. CDR3 amino acids: CASSYGTGGEGYTF. The DNA for the CDR3 is TGTGCCAGCAGTTACGGGACAGGGGGAGAGGGCTACACCTTC.